These 31 T cell receptor beta chains came from one sample sequenced in a study of PD-1 blockade in classical Hodgkin lymphoma (dated by TCRdb to 2020 to 2021). Library preparation was by the immunoSEQ multiplex PCR assay. TCRdb's version of the immuneACCESS table is confined to in-frame rearrangements and falls short of the full clone set. An unresolved V gene accounts for under half of the shortfall where checked; the remainder is of unknown origin. The sample data list about 41,000 clones, and 69% of these were observed just once. The leading ten clones occupy less than 3% of the sample. Reading the label with the study, this specimen's time point is: cycle 4 day 1 (C4D1), after more than 5 weeks of nivolumab. Every trial patient had relapsed following autologous stem cell transplantation, and prior brentuximab vedotin exposure was what differed among cohorts A, B and C. The sequencing here drew on peripheral blood mononuclear cells (PBMCs), taken before the fourth cycle of nivolumab. These receptor sequences come from a human donor with classical Hodgkin lymphoma.

The chain employs TRBV5-4 and TRBJ2-1; TRBD1 matches 8 bases. Germline CDR1 is SGHNT and CDR2 is YYREEE (reference sequence). Losses at the gene ends were 1 base for V and 6 bases for J; bases not matched to a gene: 6. The CDR3 covers 15 residues. The CDR3 loop reads CASSLWDRSPNEQFF. The CDR3 nucleotides are TGTGCCAGCAGCTTGTGGGACAGGTCACCCAATGAGCAGTTCTTC.

The rearrangement uses TRBV11-3 and TRBJ2-2; maybe TRBD2 (6 bases). CDR3 length equals 17 residues. Germline V CDR1 and CDR2: SGHNT, YENEEA. V gave up 4 bases and J gave up 3 bases, with 18 bases separating them. CDR3 coding DNA: TGTGCCAGCAGCTCTGGGGGGTATGGGAAGGACACCGGGGAGCTGTTTTTT. This translates into CASSSGGYGKDTGELFF.

This clone has more than one count but fewer than ten. V gene TRBV11-1 combines with J gene TRBJ1-1; 8 positions match TRBD1. Germline V lookup: CDR1 SGHAT, CDR2 FQDESV (reference sequence). The CDR3 runs 13 residues. Trimming at V came to 8 bases and at J to 0 bases, leaving 2 bases not matched to a gene. This CDR3 is CASQGALNTEAFF. DNA of the CDR3: TGTGCCAGCCAGGGGGCTTTGAACACTGAAGCTTTCTTT. Based on the CDR3 plus reference TRBV11-1 and TRBJ1-1, the full variable domain is EAEVAQSPRYKITEKSQAVAFWCDPISGHATLYWYRQILGQGPELLVQFQDESVVDDSQLPKDRFSAERLKGVDSTLKIQPAELGDSAMYLCASQGALNTEAFFGQGTRLTVV.

This clone was counted only a few times. The chain is built from TRBV18 and TRBJ2-1; either TRBD1 or TRBD2 may supply D (5 bases each). This CDR3 is built from 17 residues. V was clipped by 4 bases and J by 0 bases, with 16 bases between them. Germline lookup yields CDR1 KGHSH and CDR2 LQKENI. The CDR3: CASSLGGGDSSYNEQFF. DNA of the CDR3: TGTGCCAGCTCACTGGGTGGGGGAGATAGCTCCTACAATGAGCAGTTCTTC.

This clone has only one observation. This chain joins TRBV6-1 and TRBJ1-2; possibly TRBD1 for D (5 bases). The germline CDR1 and CDR2 sequences are MNHNS and SASEGT. The CDR3 is 19 amino acids. V lost 0 bases and J lost 4, with 24 bases in between. This CDR3 is CASSEALRGFGLGTYGYTF. The CDR3 bases are TGTGCCAGCAGTGAAGCGCTTCGGGGGTTTGGGTTAGGGACCTATGGCTACACCTTC.

V usage is TRBV5-4 and J usage is TRBJ2-3; 7 nucleotides agree with TRBD2. This CDR3 is 18 amino acids long. CDR1 and CDR2 from the germline V gene are SGHNT and YYREEE (reference sequence). J gave up 0 bases and V 4 bases, and 14 bases lay outside the gene matches. CDR3 DNA: TGTGCCAGCAGCCCTATCTTGAGTTCGGGGGGTAGCACAGATACGCAGTATTTT. It codes for CASSPILSSGGSTDTQYF.

The chain is built from TRBV6-5 and TRBJ1-1, with D unresolved. CDR1 is MNHEY, CDR2 SVGAGI, per germline. This CDR3 contains 15 residues. The V end was cut by 0 bases, the J end by 0 bases, with 8 bases between. For the CDR3, the DNA is TGTGCCAGCAGTTACTCGTTTGGAATGAACACTGAAGCTTTCTTT. Translating it yields CASSYSFGMNTEAFF.

This clone was detected only once. The chain employs TRBV6-1 and TRBJ1-2; D gene ambiguous. Germline V gene data show CDR1 as MNHNS and CDR2 as SASEGT. Deletions cut 6 bases from V and 8 bases from J, with 10 bases between. The CDR3 runs to 11 residues. The CDR3 DNA reads as TGTGCCAGCAGGCCCTACTGGGGCTACACCTTC. Translation gives CASRPYWGYTF.

This clone was detected a few times. This sequence joins TRBV9 and TRBJ1-2; TRBD1 matches 8 bases. Germline CDR1 is SGDLS and CDR2 is YYNGEE. The length of the CDR3 is 13 residues. With V trimmed by 3 bases and J by 8 bases, 6 bases remained unmatched. CDR3 amino acids: CASSGQGLGGYTF. The CDR3 coding sequence is TGTGCCAGCAGCGGACAGGGGTTAGGAGGCTACACCTTC.

This clone showed up just a few times. The genes are TRBV19 and TRBJ2-2; D gene ambiguous. The CDR3 runs to 11 residues. Per germline, CDR1 LNHDA and CDR2 SQIVND (reference sequence). Trimming took off 4 bases at V and 6 bases at J, with 3 bases between the two ends. The DNA of the CDR3 is TGTGCCAGTAGTAGGGCCGGGGAGCTGTTTTTT. Residues: CASSRAGELFF.

V gene TRBV28 combines with J gene TRBJ2-5; perhaps TRBD2 as D (6 bases). CDR3 length equals 15 residues. The ends were cut back, 8 bases at V and 4 bases at J, with 20 bases in the middle. Germline CDR1 and CDR2: MDHEN and SYDVKM. The CDR3 DNA reads TGTGCCAGCTCCCGCCCCGGGGGTCAGGGAGAGACCCAGTACTTC. It is translated as CASSRPGGQGETQYF.

This clone was picked up many times. The CDR3, as DNA: TGTGCCAGCAGTGGCTTTGGGGGAGTTTACAATGAGCAGTTCTTC. This codes for CASSGFGGVYNEQFF. This chain connects TRBV14 to TRBJ2-1; tentatively, D is TRBD1 or TRBD2 (5 bases each). The CDR3 is made up of 15 amino acids. CDR1 is SGHDN, CDR2 FVKESK, per germline. V dropped 6 bases and J dropped 4 bases, with 16 bases sitting between them.

This clone has only one observation. The chain employs TRBV5-1 and TRBJ2-7, with 8 bases fitting TRBD2. This CDR3 spans 14 amino acids. V shed 3 bases, J shed 7 bases, and the junction held 9 bases outside the gene matches. Germline-derived CDR1 and CDR2 are SGHRS and YFSETQ. CDR3 sequence reads: CASSSVTSGGEQYF. DNA of the CDR3: TGCGCCAGCAGCTCCGTTACTAGCGGCGGGGAGCAGTACTTC.

A single count supports this clone. The V and J genes are TRBV6-1 and TRBJ2-3; 9 bases agree with TRBD2. Germline V gene lookup returns CDR1 MNHNS and CDR2 SASEGT. The CDR3 runs 15 residues. Trimming took 5 bases from V and 1 from J; bases not matched to a gene: 4. In DNA, the CDR3 is TGTGCCAGCAGTAGGCTAGCGGGGCGCACAGATACGCAGTATTTT. Translating it yields CASSRLAGRTDTQYF.

The V and J genes are TRBV19 and TRBJ2-5; TRBD1 matches at 7 bases. With 9 bases clipped from V and 4 bases from J, the junction kept 5 bases outside the gene matches. The germline V gene encodes CDR1 LNHDA and CDR2 SQIVND (reference sequence). The CDR3 has 12 residues. CDR3 amino acids: CASRQGRETQYF. The CDR3 DNA is TGTGCCAGCAGACAGGGAAGAGAGACCCAGTACTTC.

The chain employs TRBV28 and TRBJ2-5; 12 nucleotides align to TRBD2. CDR1 and CDR2 (germline): MDHEN, SYDVKM. The CDR3 length is 14 residues. V shed 6 bases and J 3 bases; nucleotides not matched to a gene: 2. The CDR3 is CASSPSGGEETQYF. In nucleotides, the CDR3 is TGTGCCAGCAGCCCTAGCGGGGGGGAAGAGACCCAGTACTTC. Filled out from reference TRBV28 and TRBJ2-5, the complete variable domain reads DVKVTQSSRYLVKRTGEKVFLECVQDMDHENMFWYRQDPGLGLRLIYFSYDVKMKEKGDIPEGYSVSREKKERFSLILESASTNQTSMYLCASSPSGGEETQYFGPGTRLLVL.

This clone was seen only once. The V and J genes are TRBV19 and TRBJ2-2, with TRBD1 as a possible D gene (6 bases). V dropped 5 bases and J dropped 6 bases, with 13 bases sitting between them. Per germline, CDR1 LNHDA and CDR2 SQIVND (reference sequence). This CDR3 is built from 14 residues. The CDR3: CASSVQDSSGELFF. DNA for the CDR3: TGTGCCAGTAGTGTCCAGGACAGTTCCGGGGAGCTGTTTTTT.

The chain links TRBV4-1 to TRBJ2-1, with TRBD2 identical over 16 bases. Germline CDR1 is MGHRA and CDR2 is YSYEKL. The CDR3 has 16 residues. With 1 base clipped from V and 10 bases from J, the junction kept 4 bases outside the gene matches. The CDR3 nucleotides read TGCGCCAGCAGCCAAGGACCGGGACTAGCGGGGGGGGAGCAGTTCTTC. Translating gives CASSQGPGLAGGEQFF.

V usage is TRBV5-1 and J usage is TRBJ2-7; 10 nucleotides match TRBD2. The J segment lost 2 bases and the V segment lost 1 base, leaving 6 bases of the junction unmatched. Per germline, CDR1 SGHRS and CDR2 YFSETQ. This CDR3 has 16 amino acids. CDR3 in DNA: TGCGCCAGCAGCTTGCGTTCTAGCGGGGGCCCCTACGAGCAGTACTTC. Translation: CASSLRSSGGPYEQYF.

The genes are TRBV9 and TRBJ2-3; D could derive from TRBD1 or TRBD2 (5 bases each). The CDR3 totals 16 residues. The ends were cut back, 4 bases at V and 1 base at J, with 16 bases in the middle. The V gene's germline CDR1 is SGDLS and CDR2 YYNGEE. CDR3 protein: CASSTGGGFRTDTQYF. The CDR3 nucleotides read TGTGCCAGCAGCACAGGAGGTGGGTTTCGCACAGATACGCAGTATTTT.

This clone is a singleton in its sample. CDR3 protein: CASTLTGNTGELFF. In DNA form, the CDR3 reads TGTGCCAGCACCTTGACAGGGAACACCGGGGAGCTGTTTTTT. The J gene is TRBJ2-2, the V gene TRBV6-1, with D perhaps TRBD1 (6 bases). The length of the CDR3 is 14 residues. Germline CDR1 MNHNS, CDR2 SASEGT. The V and J ends lost 7 bases and 1 base respectively, with 10 bases between them.

V is TRBV19 and J is TRBJ2-7; 8 bases agree with TRBD1. Trimming cost V 8 bases and J 4 bases; bases outside gene matches: 4. This CDR3 comprises 12 residues. Germline V gene data show CDR1 as LNHDA and CDR2 as SQIVND (reference sequence). The CDR3 DNA reads TGTGCCAGTGGGACAGGAAGATACGAGCAGTACTTC. Translation: CASGTGRYEQYF.

The chain uses TRBV30 and TRBJ1-3; D is possibly TRBD1 (6 bases). The CDR3 is made up of 14 amino acids. Trimming cost V 4 bases and J 0 bases, with 10 bases left between them. Germline values: CDR1 GTSNPN, CDR2 SVGIG (reference sequence). The CDR3 DNA reads as TGTGCCTGGAACGACAGGAGCTCTGGAAACACCATATATTTT. The encoded protein is CAWNDRSSGNTIYF. The full variable domain, completed using reference TRBV30 and TRBJ1-3, is SQTIHQWPATLVQPVGSPLSLECTVEGTSNPNLYWYRQAAGRGLQLLFYSVGIGQISSEVPQNLSASRPQDRQFILSSKKLLLSDSGFYLCAWNDRSSGNTIYFGEGSWLTVV.

The chain combines TRBV6-1 with TRBJ1-3; no clear D gene. The ends were cut back, 0 bases at V and 0 bases at J, with 12 bases in the middle. Germline assignment: CDR1 MNHNS and CDR2 SASEGT. The CDR3 totals 17 residues. The CDR3 DNA follows: TGTGCCAGCAGTGAAGCTAAGAACAGACACTCTGGAAACACCATATATTTT. Translated: CASSEAKNRHSGNTIYF.

This chain links TRBV27 with TRBJ1-1, with 7 bases that match TRBD1. The CDR3 totals 13 residues. Germline assignment: CDR1 MNHEY and CDR2 SMNVEV (reference sequence). J was trimmed by 3 bases and V by 6 bases; bases with no gene match: 4. CDR3 coding DNA: TGTGCCAGCAGCGAGACAGGGTACACTGAAGCTTTCTTT. This sequence encodes CASSETGYTEAFF.

The gene calls are TRBV28 and TRBJ2-3; 8 nucleotides agree with TRBD2. From germline, CDR1 is MDHEN and CDR2 SYDVKM. J was trimmed by 6 bases and V by 4 bases; bases with no gene match: 9. The CDR3 length is 15 residues. This CDR3 reads CASSSLLAGADTQYF. The CDR3 DNA reads as TGTGCCAGCAGTTCCCTGCTAGCGGGCGCTGATACGCAGTATTTT.

This chain joins TRBV30 and TRBJ2-7; D gene uncertain. The CDR3 covers 17 residues. The germline V gene has CDR1 GTSNPN and CDR2 SVGIG (reference sequence). Trimming left V 0 bases short and J 1 base short, with 19 bases between. The CDR3 loop is CAWSVLVGTDQSYEQYF. Written as DNA, the CDR3 is TGTGCCTGGAGTGTACTGGTCGGAACAGACCAATCCTACGAGCAGTACTTC. Complete variable domain (other parts from reference TRBV30 and TRBJ2-7): SQTIHQWPATLVQPVGSPLSLECTVEGTSNPNLYWYRQAAGRGLQLLFYSVGIGQISSEVPQNLSASRPQDRQFILSSKKLLLSDSGFYLCAWSVLVGTDQSYEQYFGPGTRLTVT.

V is TRBV13 and J is TRBJ1-2; 10 bases match TRBD1. V lost 2 bases and J lost 2; bases outside the gene matches: 2. This CDR3 has 15 residues. The germline CDR1 and CDR2 sequences are PRHDT and FYEKMQ (reference sequence). The CDR3 DNA reads as TGTGCCAGCAGCTTATCGGGACAGGGGAACTATGGCTACACCTTC. This encodes CASSLSGQGNYGYTF.

The chain recombines TRBV19 with TRBJ2-3, with 7 bases identical to TRBD1. The ends lost 3 bases at V and 6 bases at J; junction bases unmatched: 6. The CDR3 covers 14 residues. The V gene's germline CDR1 is LNHDA and CDR2 SQIVND (reference sequence). CDR3 residues: CASSIQPRGDTQYF. CDR3 DNA: TGTGCCAGTAGTATCCAGCCCAGGGGGGATACGCAGTATTTT. Variable domain in full (rest from reference TRBV19 and TRBJ2-3): DGGITQSPKYLFRKEGQNVTLSCEQNLNHDAMYWYRQDPGQGLRLIYYSQIVNDFQKGDIAEGYSVSREKKESFPLTVTSAQKNPTAFYLCASSIQPRGDTQYFGPGTRLTVL.

This clone was seen only a few times. The chain joins TRBV30 to TRBJ1-1; the D gene is possibly TRBD1 (6 bases). Between the trimmed V and J ends, which lost 4 bases and 3 bases, there was a span of 12 bases. From germline, CDR1 is GTSNPN and CDR2 SVGIG (reference sequence). This CDR3 has 13 amino acids. CDR3 in amino acids: CAWTQDRHTEAFF. In DNA, the CDR3 is TGTGCCTGGACCCAAGACAGGCACACTGAAGCTTTCTTT.

The rearrangement links TRBV5-4 to TRBJ2-7; 7 nucleotides line up with TRBD2. The germline CDR1 and CDR2 sequences are SGHNT and YYREEE (reference sequence). The V gene end was trimmed by 4 bases and the J gene end by 3 bases; junction bases not matched to a gene: 13. The CDR3 consists of 16 residues. CDR3 region: CASSPGGPLSYYEQYF. As DNA, the CDR3 is TGTGCCAGCAGCCCGGGAGGACCCCTGTCCTACTACGAGCAGTACTTC.